These T cell receptor beta chains were read from a single sample in a study of blood T cells in healthy people across ages. TCRdb called the 5' RACE reads again in MiXCR, with one record for every CDR3 protein. Among 1 million or so distinct CDR3 sequences listed, less than 50% were seen once. Sequencing was performed on blood. The receptors were gathered from a woman aged 60-70 years in good health. Both conserved end residues are part of each CDR3. A D gene is named only where the DNA matches it firmly. Not all rows give a size; the values are once, few, many and, for expanded clones, a class.

j_call v_call clone_size d_call cdr3_aa cdr3_nt
TRBJ2-7 TRBV6-9 NA TRBD2 CASSYSASGSSYNEQYF TGTGCCAGCAGTTATTCAGCTAGCGGGAGCTCCTACAATGAGCAGTACTTC
TRBJ2-5 TRBV9 NA NA CASSVGTSQETQYF TGTGCCAGCAGCGTAGGTACATCCCAAGAGACCCAGTACTTC
TRBJ2-7 TRBV4-1 few TRBD1 CASSHGPGQGGYEQYF TGCGCCAGCAGCCACGGACCGGGACAGGGTGGATACGAGCAGTACTTC
TRBJ2-1 TRBV27 many TRBD2 CASSKEGTSAYYNEQFF TGTGCCAGCAGTAAAGAGGGGACTAGCGCCTACTACAATGAGCAGTTCTTC
TRBJ1-5 TRBV29-1 once NA CSVEDWGRAYSNQPQHF TGCAGCGTTGAAGATTGGGGCAGGGCCTATAGCAATCAGCCCCAGCATTTT
TRBJ2-7 TRBV20-1 few TRBD1 CSASQRDPAPGGKYEQYF TGCAGTGCTAGCCAGAGAGACCCCGCCCCAGGGGGCAAATACGAGCAGTACTTC
TRBJ2-5 TRBV4-2 few NA CASSQEPAEQETQYF TGTGCCAGCAGCCAAGAGCCAGCGGAGCAAGAGACCCAGTACTTC
TRBJ2-6 TRBV20-1 NA NA CSARDLTRVGANVLTF TGCAGTGCTAGAGATCTGACGAGGGTTGGGGCCAACGTCCTGACTTTC
TRBJ2-7 TRBV28 once NA CASSWQGSAYYEQYF TGTGCCAGCAGTTGGCAAGGTTCAGCCTACTACGAGCAGTACTTC
TRBJ1-4 TRBV15 NA NA CATSRGNEKLFF TGTGCCACCAGCAGAGGAAATGAAAAACTGTTTTTT
TRBJ2-3 TRBV6-5 NA TRBD2 CASSFGVAGADTQYF TGTGCCAGCAGTTTTGGAGTAGCGGGAGCGGATACGCAGTATTTT
TRBJ1-2 TRBV28 few TRBD1 CASIPPGQPNGYTF TGTGCCAGCATTCCCCCGGGACAGCCAAATGGCTACACCTTC
TRBJ1-5 TRBV7-6 NA NA CASSLGHGGNQPQHF TGTGCCAGCAGCTTAGGACACGGGGGGAATCAGCCCCAGCATTTT
TRBJ2-7 TRBV7-6 few NA CASSSGTASSYEQYF TGTGCCAGCAGCTCTGGGACGGCTAGCTCCTACGAGCAGTACTTC
TRBJ2-7 TRBV4-1 many NA CASSQAGLVREQYF TGCGCCAGCAGCCAAGCCGGGCTTGTGCGCGAGCAGTACTTC
TRBJ1-5 TRBV20-1 few NA CSAVVGGRGNNQPQHF TGCAGTGCTGTCGTAGGGGGGAGAGGAAACAATCAGCCCCAGCATTTT
TRBJ2-7 TRBV2 NA TRBD2 CASSVPGLAGGPGQEAQYF TGTGCCAGCAGTGTCCCGGGACTAGCGGGAGGGCCGGGCCAAGAGGCCCAGTACTTC
TRBJ2-3 TRBV7-9 few NA CASSYGGTEDTQYF TGTGCCAGCAGCTACGGAGGGACGGAAGATACGCAGTATTTT
TRBJ2-1 TRBV28 few NA CASSPRQISYNEQFF TGTGCCAGCAGCCCTAGACAGATCTCCTACAATGAGCAGTTCTTC
TRBJ2-1 TRBV4-1 NA NA CASSLGTSLAYNEQFF TGCGCCAGCAGCCTAGGGACGTCTTTAGCCTACAATGAGCAGTTCTTC
TRBJ2-3 TRBV10-3 NA TRBD2 CAISESSGRVNTQYF TGTGCCATCAGTGAGTCAAGCGGGAGGGTGAATACGCAGTATTTT
TRBJ2-1 TRBV29-1 NA TRBD2 CSAGGSLTYNEQFF TGCAGCGCGGGGGGGAGTCTAACCTACAATGAGCAGTTCTTC
TRBJ2-3 TRBV10-3 few TRBD2 CAIKGGRGDTQYF TGTGCCATCAAGGGCGGGAGAGGTGATACGCAGTATTTT
TRBJ2-5 TRBV4-2 NA TRBD2 CASSQDRSGRTLETQYF TGTGCCAGCAGCCAAGACAGGAGCGGGAGGACTTTAGAGACCCAGTACTTC
TRBJ2-1 TRBV15 NA NA CATSREGRLREQFF TGTGCCACCAGCAGAGAGGGTCGACTTCGTGAGCAGTTCTTC
TRBJ2-5 TRBV12-3/TRBV12-4 NA NA CASSSTLEAGQETQYF TGTGCCAGCAGTTCAACACTAGAGGCAGGCCAAGAGACCCAGTACTTC
TRBJ2-5 TRBV5-1 NA TRBD1 CASSVGQRVDEQYF TGCGCCAGCAGCGTGGGACAGCGCGTGGATGAGCAGTACTTC
TRBJ2-2 TRBV9 NA NA CASSVRQNTGELFF TGTGCCAGCAGCGTACGCCAGAACACCGGGGAGCTGTTTTTT
TRBJ2-7 TRBV7-2 NA TRBD2 CASSRDRLARDNEQYF TGTGCCAGCAGCCGCGACAGACTAGCGCGTGACAATGAGCAGTACTTC